Listed below are T cell receptor beta chains from one sample, sequenced in a study of blood T cell repertoires in COVID-19. TCRdb's table, derived via immunoSEQ multiplex PCR, lists solely in-frame clones and lacks some. The sample lists about 350,000 clones, more than 85% occurring once. Sequencing used PBMCs or T cells enriched from blood (not recorded which). The receptors come from a young woman who had recovered from COVID-19. Each CDR3 is given with its conserved first and last residue. The order of the fields is V gene, D gene, CDR3 length, J gene, clone size, CDR3 DNA, CDR3 protein. The D gene is left open where the match is weak. The size entry is marked missing in some rows and otherwise reads once, few, many or a size class.

TRBV28	-	17	TRBJ1-3	-	TGTGCCAGCAGTTTCGTTGGCCAAAGAAGCTCTGGAAACACCATATATTTT	CASSFVGQRSSGNTIYF
TRBV12-3/TRBV12-4	-	12	TRBJ1-5	-	TGTGCCAGCAGTTTACAGGGTGTGCCCCAGCATTTT	CASSLQGVPQHF
TRBV15	TRBD2	15	TRBJ2-1	-	TGTGCCACCAGCAGGCGAGGACTAGCCGACAATGAGCAGTTCTTC	CATSRRGLADNEQFF
TRBV19	-	12	TRBJ1-2	-	TGTGCCAGTAGGGCCTTCAACTATGGCTACACCTTC	CASRAFNYGYTF
TRBV18	-	16	TRBJ1-1	-	TGTGCCAGCTCCGAGGGGGGGGCATTAAAGAACACTGAAGCTTTCTTT	CASSEGGALKNTEAFF
TRBV29-1	-	14	TRBJ1-1	-	TGCAGCGTTGTAGTAACAATTGAGGGAACTGAAGCTTTCTTT	CSVVVTIEGTEAFF
TRBV29-1	-	12	TRBJ2-2	-	TGCAGCGTTGTAGCGAACACCGGGGAGCTGTTTTTT	CSVVANTGELFF
TRBV4-1	-	16	TRBJ2-1	-	TGCGCCAGCAGCCAAATAGCCCTGCCGGGGTACAATGAGCAGTTCTTC	CASSQIALPGYNEQFF
TRBV9	-	14	TRBJ1-1	-	TGTGCCAGCAGCGCCGACAGTTCCAACACTGAAGCTTTCTTT	CASSADSSNTEAFF
TRBV2	-	14	TRBJ2-7	-	TGTGCCAGCAGTGATCCGTCAGATTACCACGAGCAGTACTTC	CASSDPSDYHEQYF
TRBV7-9	-	14	TRBJ2-1	-	TGTGCCAGCAGCCGGGCGCTACTTGGAGGGGAGCAGTTCTTC	CASSRALLGGEQFF
TRBV7-7	-	12	TRBJ2-1	-	TGTGCTAGCAGCTCGGGGTCCGATGAGCAGTTCTTC	CASSSGSDEQFF
TRBV11-3	TRBD2	14	TRBJ2-3	many	TGTGCCAGCAGCTTAGGAGGGACTAGCGGGGCACAGTATTTT	CASSLGGTSGAQYF
TRBV2	-	12	TRBJ1-5	-	TGTGCCAGCCTAGGTAGGCAGCAGCCCCAGCATTTT	CASLGRQQPQHF
TRBV19	TRBD2	15	TRBJ2-1	-	TGTGCCAGCCGACCCGGGACTAGCGGGTATCATGAGCAGTTCTTC	CASRPGTSGYHEQFF
TRBV28	TRBD2	17	TRBJ2-5	-	TGTGCCAGCAGTTCCGGACTAGCGGGAGGAAGTCGGGAGACCCAGTACTTC	CASSSGLAGGSRETQYF
TRBV7-2	-	15	TRBJ1-2	-	TGTGCCAGCAGCCGGGGCGGGGGGCGCCCTGATGGCTACACCTTC	CASSRGGGRPDGYTF
TRBV19	-	14	TRBJ1-5	-	TGTGCCAGTAGTATCCGGGACAATAATCAGCCCCAGCATTTT	CASSIRDNNQPQHF
TRBV19	TRBD1	14	TRBJ1-3	-	TGTGCCAGTTCGGACAGGGTCACTGGAAACACCATATATTTT	CASSDRVTGNTIYF
TRBV7-3	TRBD2	13	TRBJ2-2	-	TGTGCCAGCAGCCCTAGCGGGGGCGGGGAGCTGTTTTTT	CASSPSGGGELFF
TRBV29-1	-	16	TRBJ2-1	-	TGCAGCGGCCGGCCGCTCAGGGATTTCTCCTACAATGAGCAGTTCTTC	CSGRPLRDFSYNEQFF
TRBV6-5	TRBD1	13	TRBJ1-2	-	TGTGCCAGCAGGGAGACAGGGTCTAGGGGCTACACCTTC	CASRETGSRGYTF
TRBV2	-	16	TRBJ1-2	-	TGTGCCAGCAGTGAATTTAGGAACGGCGGCGGCTATGGCTACACCTTC	CASSEFRNGGGYGYTF
TRBV5-5	TRBD1	19	TRBJ1-1	-	TGTGCCAGCAGCTCCACAGGGGTTGGGCTCATCGGAATGAACACTGAAGCTTTCTTT	CASSSTGVGLIGMNTEAFF
TRBV12-3/TRBV12-4	TRBD2	13	TRBJ2-1	-	TGTGCCAGCAGACATCCCCCGGGACTAGACAAGTTCTTC	CASRHPPGLDKFF
TRBV11-3	TRBD2	15	TRBJ2-1	once	TGTGCCAGCAGCTTAGTTGCGGGGGGACATGATGAGCAGTTCTTC	CASSLVAGGHDEQFF
TRBV7-9	-	14	TRBJ2-1	-	TGTGCCAGCAGCTTTCAGGGGGGAAACAATGAGCAGTTCTTC	CASSFQGGNNEQFF
TRBV12-3/TRBV12-4	-	13	TRBJ2-7	-	TGTGCCAGCAGCCCAGGGCAATGGTTCGAGCAGTACTTC	CASSPGQWFEQYF
TRBV10-2	-	18	TRBJ1-1	-	TGCGCCAGCAGTGAGTCGAGGAGGCCATTTCACGGGAACACTGAAGCTTTCTTT	CASSESRRPFHGNTEAFF
TRBV7-9	-	14	TRBJ2-3	-	TGTGCCAGCAGAACATCGTTCGACACAGATACGCAGTATTTT	CASRTSFDTDTQYF
TRBV28	-	15	TRBJ1-4	-	TGTGCCAGCAGCCGTCGGGTGGAGACTAATGAAAAACTGTTTTTT	CASSRRVETNEKLFF
TRBV9	TRBD1	15	TRBJ1-2	-	TGTGCCAGCAGCCCGCAGGACAGGGTGGCCTATGGCTACACCTTC	CASSPQDRVAYGYTF
TRBV4-1	-	17	TRBJ1-2	-	TGCGCCAGCAGCCAAGTTGATATGGGACTCCCTCGCTATGGCTACACCTTC	CASSQVDMGLPRYGYTF
TRBV5-1	TRBD2	15	TRBJ2-2	-	TGCGCCAGCAGGACTAGCGGGAGTGTGGCCGGGGAGCTGTTTTTT	CASRTSGSVAGELFF
TRBV30	-	13	TRBJ1-3	-	TGTGCCTGGAAACTAACGTCTGGAAACACCATATATTTT	CAWKLTSGNTIYF
TRBV9	-	15	TRBJ2-7	-	TGTGCCAGCAGCGTAGGCGGGACTCCTGAGTACGAGCAGTACTTC	CASSVGGTPEYEQYF
TRBV7-2	-	14	TRBJ1-2	once	TGTGCCAGCAGCCGTCCTGGAGGCTTCTATGGCTACACCTTC	CASSRPGGFYGYTF
TRBV3-1/TRBV3-2	TRBD1	15	TRBJ1-1	-	TGTGCCAGCAGCCAAGACCCAGGGGGTAGGGCTGAAGCTTTCTTT	CASSQDPGGRAEAFF
TRBV28	-	15	TRBJ2-7	-	TGTGCCAGCAGTTTTGCTCCGGGAGAGCTCTACGAGCAGTACTTC	CASSFAPGELYEQYF
TRBV6-5	-	14	TRBJ1-1	-	TGTGCCACCAGAGGCAGGGGATTTGGTACTGAAGCTTTCTTT	CATRGRGFGTEAFF
TRBV5-1	TRBD1	14	TRBJ1-5	-	TGCGCCAGCAGCCTCCAGGGGGCCGGGCAGCCCCAGCATTTT	CASSLQGAGQPQHF
TRBV2	TRBD1	13	TRBJ1-2	-	TGTGCCAGCAGCCTCGGGACAGTCTATGGCTACACCTTC	CASSLGTVYGYTF
TRBV4-2	-	17	TRBJ1-2	once	TGTGCCAGCAGCCAAGGGGGTACGACCGGGACACCCTATGGCTACACCTTC	CASSQGGTTGTPYGYTF